Reported below is one TCR beta chain. The antigen remains unidentified. Both 60 Vbeta primers and 13 Jbeta primers went into the PCR. This table comes from immunoSEQ multiplex PCR, and its TCRdb copy is limited to in-frame clones, with some not included. Of under 250,000 clones listed, around 76% were seen once; the top ten hold 0.63%. There were likely unrecorded immune exposures, though donors were nominally healthy when sampled. The data derive from a study of cytomegalovirus exposure and HLA in healthy donors. Findings and limits, study-wide: Later work showed greater clonal expansion in HLA-associated TCR beta chains than in equally common others.

The CDR3 totals 15 residues. V lost 6 bases and J lost 0, with 12 bases in between. Germline V gene sequence: CDR1 LNHDA, CDR2 SQIVND (reference sequence). This receptor was identified in a man aged 18-30 years in good health and CMV-seronegative. The V call is TRBV19, the J call TRBJ2-4; D is ambiguous. The sequenced sample was PBMCs. Written as DNA, the CDR3 is TGTGCCAGTAGGAGTGGAGTCTTAGCCAAAAACATTCAGTACTTC. Translated, it gives CASRSGVLAKNIQYF.